One sample yielded the 10 T cell receptor beta chains listed below, sequenced in a study of shared clonotypes between healthy human individuals. The method was immunoSEQ multiplex PCR; TCRdb's version includes in-frame clones alone and lacks a portion of them. The repertoire includes roughly 2 million clones, 90% to 96% of them detected once, and 0.13% sits in the top ten. What was sequenced was naive CD4+ T cells sorted from blood. Sample subset: CD45RA+ positively selected. These receptors all come from a young man in good health.

The rearrangement joins TRBV7-2 to TRBJ1-2, with D unresolved. V lost 1 base to trimming and J lost 4 bases, with 10 bases between them. The CDR3 has 14 amino acids. Germline CDR1 reads SGHTA; CDR2 reads FQGNSA. CDR3 nucleotide sequence: TGTGCCAGCAGCTTAGATTCGTTTGCCTATGGCTACACCTTC. Protein product: CASSLDSFAYGYTF.

V usage is TRBV10-3 and J usage is TRBJ2-1; the D call may be TRBD1 or TRBD2 (5 bases each). The CDR3 is 13 amino acids. V was trimmed by 6 bases and J by 15 bases, leaving 21 bases between them. Looked up from germline, CDR1 is ENHRY and CDR2 is SYGVKD. CDR3 DNA sequence: TGTGCCATCAGCGGGACGGCCTTTCAGGGCCCGTTCTTC. Protein: CAISGTAFQGPFF.

The chain recombines TRBV2 with TRBJ1-6; TRBD1 agrees at 7 bases. The trim removed 6 bases at V and 6 bases at J, leaving 5 bases unmatched. Looked up from germline, CDR1 is SNHLY and CDR2 is FYNNEI. CDR3 length: 14 amino acids. The CDR3 is CASRVGDSNSPLHF. CDR3 bases: TGTGCCAGCAGGGTGGGGGACAGTAATTCACCCCTCCACTTT.

The chain has TRBV5-3 and TRBJ2-3; a weak D match, TRBD1 (5 bases). TRBV5-3 is an open reading frame, and its role is uncertain. Trimming removed 0 bases at V and 4 bases at J, with 9 bases between. The CDR3 is made up of 14 amino acids. The CDR3 reads CARSLVGRADTQYF. Here the CDR3 DNA reads TGTGCCAGAAGCTTGGTGGGCAGGGCAGATACGCAGTATTTT.

The chain uses TRBV15 and TRBJ2-1, with D uncertain. Trimming pared 6 bases from V and 5 bases from J, leaving 14 bases between. Per germline, CDR1 LNHNV and CDR2 YYDKDF (reference sequence). The CDR3 has 14 residues. CDR3 sequence (DNA): TGTGCCACCAGGGCGGACCAGGTACACAATGAGCAGTTCTTC. Translation: CATRADQVHNEQFF.

V usage is TRBV18 and J usage is TRBJ1-5, with a weak D call TRBD1 (6 bases). The CDR3 contains 12 residues. The V gene's germline CDR1 is KGHSH and CDR2 LQKENI. V was trimmed by 4 bases and J by 6 bases, leaving 7 bases between them. The CDR3 DNA reads TGTGCCAGCTCACAGGGGGGTCAGCCCCAGCATTTT. This translates into CASSQGGQPQHF.

The sample holds one count of this clone. This chain connects TRBV9 to TRBJ1-1; D is possibly TRBD1 (5 bases). Germline V CDR1 and CDR2: SGDLS, YYNGEE. Trimming pared 0 bases from V and 8 bases from J, leaving 8 bases between. The CDR3 is 12 amino acids. The CDR3 DNA sequence: TGTGCCAGCAGCGTAGGGGGCAGGGAAGCTTTCTTT. Its protein product is CASSVGGREAFF. Supplemented by reference TRBV9 and TRBJ1-1, the full variable domain reads DSGVTQTPKHLITATGQRVTLRCSPRSGDLSVYWYQQSLDQGLQFLIQYYNGEERAKGNILERFSAQQFPDLHSELNLSSLELGDSALYFCASSVGGREAFFGQGTRLTVV.

The chain recombines TRBV30 with TRBJ1-1; D is uncertain. CDR1 is GTSNPN, CDR2 SVGIG, per germline (reference sequence). CDR3 length: 11 residues. CDR3 protein: CAVKGNTEAFF. The CDR3 DNA follows: TGTGCGGTTAAGGGAAACACTGAAGCTTTCTTT.

This clone was counted a single time. The genes are TRBV13 and TRBJ1-4, with a possible D match to TRBD1 (5 bases). V lost 4 bases to trimming and J lost 6 bases, with 12 bases between them. The CDR3 has 14 residues. The V gene's germline CDR1 is PRHDT and CDR2 FYEKMQ (reference sequence). The CDR3 is CASSSSQGDEKLFF. CDR3 nucleotides: TGTGCCAGCAGCTCTTCCCAGGGTGATGAAAAACTGTTTTTT.

The chain carries TRBV6-1 and TRBJ1-1, with 8 positions matching TRBD1. The CDR3 runs to 13 residues. With V trimmed by 8 bases and J by 3 bases, 5 bases remained unmatched. Per germline, CDR1 MNHNS and CDR2 SASEGT. The CDR3 spells CASLGQGYTEAFF. CDR3 coding DNA: TGTGCCAGCCTTGGACAGGGATACACTGAAGCTTTCTTT.